In its sample, the clone carrying this TCR beta chain was seen a few times. This sample was taken from a study of beta chain features in type 1 diabetes. The CDR3 has 13 residues. Germline values: CDR1 SEHNR, CDR2 FQNEAQ (reference sequence). Trimming removed 3 bases at V and 13 bases at J, with 16 bases between. TCRB transcripts that were expressed got sequenced, as all of the isolated RNA had been reverse transcribed. The assay was immunoSEQ multiplex PCR, and TCRdb's table has in-frame clones only and misses some. The table lists about 360,000 clones, about 12% of them singletons, with more than 0.015% in the top ten.

This TCR was recovered from a man between 18 and 29 years old in good health. The rearrangement uses TRBV7-9 and TRBJ2-1, with D tentatively TRBD1 (6 bases). Sequenced: naive CD4+ T cells from blood. CDR3 nucleotide sequence: TGTGCCAGCAGCTTGACAGGTCACTCGGCCCAGTTCTTC. It codes for CASSLTGHSAQFF.